This TCR beta chain comes out of a study of blood T cell dynamics during melanoma immunotherapy. The data were produced by immunoSEQ multiplex PCR, yet TCRdb's version contains in-frame clones alone and is incomplete. The table includes about 15,000 clones, more than 85% detected once. V gave up 2 bases and J gave up 1 base, with 11 bases separating them. Germline V gives CDR1 SGHVS, CDR2 FNYEAQ. The CDR3 loop spans 15 amino acids. Documented time point: week 3, after first cycle of checkpoint inhibitor. This sample comprised blood, obtained from a patient treated with checkpoint blockade. The sequence was collected from a human donor with melanoma. V and J are TRBV7-6 and TRBJ1-1; no clear D gene. DNA of the CDR3: TGTGCCAGCAGCTTAACAGTGGGTCAGAACACTGAAGCTTTCTTT. Its protein is CASSLTVGQNTEAFF.